This TCR beta chain was sequenced for a study of blood T cell repertoires in COVID-19. With 1 base removed from V and 3 bases from J, the gap between germline ends came to 9 bases. Germline V lookup: CDR1 LNHDA, CDR2 SQIVND (reference sequence). The CDR3 is made up of 14 amino acids. Original methodology: Nucleated cell number was recorded as an estimate derived from reference gene primer amplification. The protocol was immunoSEQ multiplex PCR, while the TCRdb copy is restricted to in-frame clones and leaves out a portion. V and J calls and clone size follow that table, whereas D and trimming were derived from the DNA. The sample shows 110,000 or so clones, around 85% of them seen only once.

Input material: peripheral blood. This TCR came from an older woman with COVID-19, enrolled during active disease. This rearrangement joins TRBV19 to TRBJ1-1, with D unresolved. The CDR3 sequence is CASSIGGLDTEAFF. In DNA form, the CDR3 reads TGTGCCAGTAGTATAGGAGGTCTGGACACTGAAGCTTTCTTT.